This T cell receptor beta chain derives from a study of CD8+CD57+ T cells in acquired aplastic anemia. About the study: On average, sorted CD4+ and CD8+ cells gave roughly 2.9 ug of DNA.

This clonotype came up many times. Its antigen is undetermined. Study-wide points: Significance was not reached for CD8+ Simpson's diversity between patients and controls. Patients and controls shared twenty-nine CD8+ CDR3 sequences, highly expressed in patients.

Germline V lookup: CDR1 WSHSY, CDR2 SAAADI. This CDR3 is built from 15 residues. The ends were cut back, 4 bases at V and 2 bases at J, with 14 bases in the middle. Those patients picked for sequencing had displayed CD8+CD57+ cell expansion on flow cytometry. Patients, without exception, had severe acquired aplastic anemia. Genomic DNA, the template, was used for profiling of the TCR beta VDJ and CDR3. TCRdb recomputed calls from the reads with MiXCR, one row per CDR3 protein. Of roughly 200,000 distinct CDR3 sequences in the sample, around 60% were seen once. The sequenced sample consisted of sorted CD4+, CD8+, or CD8+CD57+ T cells (not recorded which) from PBMCs. This TCR was sampled from a human donor with aplastic anemia. The chain is built from TRBV10-2 and TRBJ2-5; possible D gene TRBD1, 5 bases. CDR3 nucleotide sequence: TGCGCCAGCAGTGTCCTTTTCGACAGACAAGAGACCCAGTACTTC. It specifies CASSVLFDRQETQYF.